Listed below are T cell receptor beta chains from one sample, sequenced in a study of cytomegalovirus exposure and HLA in healthy donors. Repertoires were generated with immunoSEQ multiplex PCR, while TCRdb's copy carries only in-frame clones and drops some. The profile shows about 120,000 clones, 85% to 90% of them singletons. The sequenced material came from PBMCs. All receptors derive from a woman aged 25 to 39 in good health and CMV-seronegative. Each CDR3 is given with its conserved first and last residue. The D gene is left open where the match is weak.

>TRBJ2-3|TRBV5-4|NA
CASSLRQGGPDTQYF
TGTGCCAGCAGCTTACGGCAGGGGGGCCCAGATACGCAGTATTTT
>TRBJ2-5|TRBV5-4|TRBD2
CASSRGTSGGLYQETQYF
TGTGCCAGCAGCCGTGGGACTAGCGGGGGCCTGTACCAAGAGACCCAGTACTTC
>TRBJ1-1|TRBV6-5|NA
CASSYAGSLTGTEAFF
TGTGCCAGCAGTTACGCGGGGTCCCTCACGGGGACTGAAGCTTTCTTT
>TRBJ1-5|TRBV7-6|TRBD1
CASSLVQGSNQPQHF
TGTGCCAGCAGCTTAGTACAGGGGAGCAATCAGCCCCAGCATTTT
>TRBJ2-1|TRBV5-8|TRBD2
CASSAGTSSLDEQFF
TGTGCCAGCAGCGCGGGGACTAGCTCTCTGGATGAGCAGTTCTTC
>TRBJ2-5|TRBV7-9|TRBD1
CASSPDRGRETQYF
TGTGCCAGCAGCCCCGACAGGGGAAGGGAGACCCAGTACTTC
>TRBJ2-7|TRBV2|TRBD1
CASEYRDRGSLGYEQYF
TGTGCCAGCGAATACCGGGACAGGGGCTCCCTAGGCTACGAGCAGTACTTC
>TRBJ1-3|TRBV5-6|NA
CASSSSDRPISGNTIYF
TGTGCCAGCAGCTCTAGTGACAGGCCGATCTCTGGAAACACCATATATTTT
>TRBJ1-6|TRBV11-3|NA
CASSLGQNSPLHF
TGTGCCAGCAGCTTGGGACAAAATTCACCCCTCCACTTT
>TRBJ1-2|TRBV5-5|NA
CASSLGVNYGYTF
TGTGCCAGCAGCCTCGGGGTAAACTATGGCTACACCTTC
>TRBJ2-3|TRBV29-1|NA
CSVDLRAGFTDTQYF
TGCAGCGTCGACCTGCGGGCGGGGTTCACAGATACGCAGTATTTT
>TRBJ2-7|TRBV5-1|NA
CASSLRGTYEQYF
TGCGCCAGCAGCTTGAGGGGGACCTACGAGCAGTACTTC
>TRBJ1-5|TRBV6-5|TRBD1
CASSPPGQGNQPQHF
TGTGCCAGCAGCCCCCCGGGACAGGGGAATCAGCCCCAGCATTTT
>TRBJ2-3|TRBV7-2|TRBD2
CASRKRGDNTDTQYF
TGTGCCAGCAGAAAGCGGGGGGATAACACAGATACGCAGTATTTT